These 27 T cell receptor beta chains came from one sample sequenced in a study of T-cell reconstitution after alpha-beta-depleted transplantation in children. Unique molecular identifiers were built into the TCRbeta library. MiXCR, applied by TCRdb to the PCR reads, yields one record per CDR3 protein. The table includes hundreds of thousands of distinct CDR3 sequences, approximately 12% detected once. The sample in question was PBMCs from the stem cell graft donor, obtained from the stem cell graft. The source is a human donor who donated a stem cell graft to a child with combined immunodeficiency.

The rearrangement joins TRBV10-3 to TRBJ2-3, with 8 positions matching TRBD2. This CDR3 is 17 amino acids long. Germline V gene lookup returns CDR1 ENHRY and CDR2 SYGVKD. The V and J ends lost 3 bases and 3 bases, in that order; junction bases with no gene match: 11. The CDR3 reads CAISEKSGGKGTDTQYF. The CDR3 DNA reads TGTGCCATCAGTGAAAAAAGCGGGGGAAAGGGGACAGATACGCAGTATTTT.

CDR3 in amino acids: CASSLNVEPQHF. DNA of the CDR3: TGTGCCAGCAGTTTAAACGTTGAGCCCCAGCATTTT. The gene calls are TRBV12-3 or TRBV12-4 and TRBJ1-5; D gene ambiguous. V dropped 2 bases and J dropped 8 bases, with 7 bases sitting between them. This CDR3 is built from 12 residues.

In its sample, this clonotype was seen a few times. The gene calls are TRBV7-9 and TRBJ2-7; possibly TRBD1 or TRBD2 for D (5 bases each). V dropped 2 bases and J dropped 7 bases, with 24 bases sitting between them. The CDR3 spans 17 residues. The germline V gene encodes CDR1 SEHNR and CDR2 FQNEAQ (reference sequence). In DNA, the CDR3 is TGTGCCAGCAGCTTATCCGGGACCACCCTCCTTGCCCGTGAGCAGTACTTC. Translating it yields CASSLSGTTLLAREQYF. The full variable domain, rest sourced from reference TRBV7-9 and TRBJ2-7, is DTGVSQNPRHKITKRGQNVTFRCDPISEHNRLYWYRQTLGQGPEFLTYFQNEAQLEKSRLLSDRFSAERPKGSFSTLEIQRTEQGDSAMYLCASSLSGTTLLAREQYFGPGTRLTVT.

This sequence joins TRBV11-2 and TRBJ2-7; 8 positions agree with TRBD1. Per germline, CDR1 SGHAT and CDR2 FQNNGV. CDR3 length: 17 residues. Trimming cost V 4 bases and J 0 bases; bases outside gene matches: 11. The CDR3: CASSWGVGTGSSYEQYF. The CDR3 DNA follows: TGTGCCAGCAGCTGGGGGGTGGGGACAGGAAGCTCCTACGAGCAGTACTTC.

Ten or more counts support this clonotype. The rearrangement uses TRBV12-3 or TRBV12-4 and TRBJ2-5; D not resolved. Trimming removed 3 bases at V and 1 base at J, with 6 bases between. The CDR3 loop spans 13 amino acids. CDR3 in DNA: TGTGCCAGCAGTTTTTCCGTCCAAGAGACCCAGTACTTC. This translates into CASSFSVQETQYF.

The CDR3 here is CATWGGRTDTQYF. DNA of the CDR3: TGTGCCACATGGGGGGGGCGCACAGATACGCAGTATTTT. The J gene is TRBJ2-3, the V gene TRBV12-3 or TRBV12-4, with D perhaps TRBD2 (7 bases). Trimming took 10 bases from V and 1 from J, leaving 12 bases between them. This CDR3 region has 13 residues.

In its sample, this clonotype was seen a few times. This chain uses TRBV7-9 with TRBJ1-1; D not resolved. Germline V lookup: CDR1 SEHNR, CDR2 FQNEAQ (reference sequence). This CDR3 region has 15 residues. Trimming stripped 5 bases from V and 0 bases from J, with 13 bases between. CDR3 coding DNA: TGTGCCAGCAGCAGACCGCAGGTAATGAACACTGAAGCTTTCTTT. Translated, it gives CASSRPQVMNTEAFF.

This clonotype was counted once. The chain links TRBV30 to TRBJ2-3; D not resolved. Germline-derived CDR1 and CDR2 are GTSNPN and SVGIG (reference sequence). CDR3 size: 11 residues. V was clipped by 3 bases and J by 2 bases, with 3 bases between them. CDR3 protein: CAWRITDTQYF. For the CDR3, the DNA is TGTGCCTGGAGAATCACAGATACGCAGTATTTT.

V and J are TRBV15 and TRBJ1-4; D is unresolved. Trimming cost V 0 bases and J 6 bases, with 11 bases left between them. The germline V gene has CDR1 LNHNV and CDR2 YYDKDF (reference sequence). There are 15 residues in the CDR3. The CDR3 region is CATSRDNGPDEKLFF. CDR3 nucleotides: TGTGCCACCAGCAGAGATAACGGACCGGATGAAAAACTGTTTTTT.

This chain links TRBV2 with TRBJ2-2; TRBD1 might be the D (5 bases). V lost 3 bases to trimming and J lost 6 bases, with 11 bases between them. Germline V lookup: CDR1 SNHLY, CDR2 FYNNEI. The CDR3 sequence is 14 residues long. The DNA for the CDR3 is TGTGCCAGCAGTGACAGGGATTGGGCCGGGGAGCTGTTTTTT. The encoded protein is CASSDRDWAGELFF. Full variable domain (outside the CDR3, taken from reference TRBV2 and TRBJ2-2): EPEVTQTPSHQVTQMGQEVILRCVPISNHLYFYWYRQILGQKVEFLVSFYNNEISEKSEIFDDQFSVERPDGSNFTLKIRSTKLEDSAMYFCASSDRDWAGELFFGEGSRLTVL.

This clonotype showed up many times. V gene TRBV6-4 combines with J gene TRBJ2-3, with 7 bases fitting TRBD1. V lost 0 bases, J lost 1 base, and 1 base stayed unmatched. There are 15 residues in the CDR3. CDR1 is MRHNA and CDR2 is SNTAGT in the germline V gene. CDR3 bases: TGTGCCAGCAGTGACTCTGGACAGGGCACAGATACGCAGTATTTT. The encoded protein is CASSDSGQGTDTQYF.

This clonotype was picked up a small number of times. The J gene is TRBJ2-3, the V gene TRBV5-6; no clear D. Trimming pared 4 bases from V and 0 bases from J, leaving 12 bases between. In germline, CDR1 is SGHDT, CDR2 YYEEEE. The CDR3 is 15 residues long. The CDR3 bases are TGTGCCAGCAGCAGCTGGCCTTTGAGCACAGATACGCAGTATTTT. The encoded protein is CASSSWPLSTDTQYF.

This chain uses TRBV4-3 with TRBJ1-2; D is uncertain. Germline V lookup: CDR1 LGHNA, CDR2 YSLEER. The CDR3 runs to 14 residues. V was cut by 0 bases and J by 7 bases, with 12 bases left in between. DNA for the CDR3: TGCGCCAGCAGCCAAGAGTTCGGCTCGGCTGGCTACACCTTC. This translates into CASSQEFGSAGYTF.

This chain joins TRBV10-3 and TRBJ2-7; TRBD2 aligns across 14 bases. Looked up from germline, CDR1 is ENHRY and CDR2 is SYGVKD. V lost 6 bases to trimming and J lost 3 bases; unmatched junction nucleotides: 7. This CDR3 region has 16 residues. In DNA form, the CDR3 reads TGTGCCATCAGCGAGATGGGACTAGCGGGGGTCTACGAGCAGTACTTC. The encoded protein is CAISEMGLAGVYEQYF.

This clonotype came up a few times. The V gene is TRBV6-5, the J gene TRBJ2-3, with a weak D call TRBD1 (7 bases). Trimming removed 2 bases from V and 2 bases from J, with 11 bases in between. The CDR3 has 15 amino acids. Germline loops: CDR1 MNHEY, CDR2 SVGAGI. CDR3 sequence reads: CASSYGGGTTDTQYF. The CDR3 DNA reads as TGTGCCAGCAGTTACGGAGGGGGCACCACAGATACGCAGTATTTT.

This clonotype was observed a few times. The chain uses TRBV5-1 and TRBJ2-1; 9 nucleotides agree with TRBD1. Germline V gene data show CDR1 as SGHRS and CDR2 as YFSETQ. Trimming cost V 0 bases and J 8 bases; bases outside gene matches: 6. The CDR3 is made up of 15 amino acids. Here the CDR3 DNA reads TGCGCCAGCAGCTTGGGGACAGGGGCTTCTGATGAGCAGTTCTTC. It translates to CASSLGTGASDEQFF.

This clonotype has just a few counts. The chain links TRBV7-3 to TRBJ1-1; a possible D gene is TRBD1 (6 bases). The V gene lost 5 bases and the J gene lost 3 bases, with 16 bases spanning the gap. CDR1 and CDR2 (germline): SGHTA, FQGTGA. The CDR3 length is 15 residues. CDR3: CASSPVNGGHTEAFF. In DNA form, the CDR3 reads TGTGCCAGCAGCCCCGTCAACGGGGGGCACACTGAAGCTTTCTTT.

The rearrangement uses TRBV9 and TRBJ1-3; D is unclear. Germline CDR1 reads SGDLS; CDR2 reads YYNGEE. This CDR3 has 15 amino acids. V was cut by 1 base and J by 7 bases, with 15 bases left in between. Written as DNA, the CDR3 is TGTGCCAGCAGCGTAAGTCCCGACGGGGTGAACACCATATATTTT. This translates into CASSVSPDGVNTIYF.

The V gene is TRBV18, the J gene TRBJ2-1; D call uncertain. The CDR3 is 17 amino acids. The ends were cut back, 1 base at V and 0 bases at J, with 13 bases in the middle. Germline V gene sequence: CDR1 KGHSH, CDR2 LQKENI. The CDR3: CASSPRVKGLSYNEQFF. The CDR3 bases are TGTGCCAGCTCACCACGTGTTAAGGGCCTCTCCTACAATGAGCAGTTCTTC.

The CDR3 region is CSVVPRGQETQYF. The CDR3 DNA reads as TGCAGCGTTGTTCCAAGAGGGCAAGAGACCCAGTACTTC. The chain employs TRBV29-1 and TRBJ2-5; a possible D gene is TRBD2 (5 bases). The CDR3 runs 13 residues. Germline lookup yields CDR1 SQVTM and CDR2 ANQGSEA. V was shortened by 4 bases and J by 2 bases, with 11 bases between the two germline ends.

This clonotype was seen ten or more times. The chain joins TRBV12-3 or TRBV12-4 to TRBJ2-3, with D maybe TRBD1 (5 bases). The CDR3 totals 14 residues. V lost 1 base and J 4 bases, leaving 9 bases between the germline ends. CDR3 loop: CASSLGVGADTQYF. DNA for the CDR3: TGTGCCAGCAGTTTAGGGGTAGGGGCAGATACGCAGTATTTT.

This clonotype was seen at least ten times. The chain has TRBV12-3 or TRBV12-4 and TRBJ2-7; perhaps TRBD2 as D (5 bases). Trimming pared 2 bases from V and 6 bases from J, leaving 11 bases between. There are 13 residues in the CDR3. The CDR3, as DNA: TGTGCCAGCAGTTTAATTCTAGCTGGCGAGCAGTACTTC. Its protein is CASSLILAGEQYF.

In this sample, this clonotype turned up many times. The chain combines TRBV10-3 with TRBJ2-7, with D tentatively TRBD1 (6 bases). The germline V gene has CDR1 ENHRY and CDR2 SYGVKD. Trimming removed 7 bases from V and 1 base from J, with 11 bases in between. The CDR3 extends over 13 amino acids. CDR3 in DNA: TGTGCCATCAAGGGGGAGACGTCCTACGAGCAGTACTTC. As protein: CAIKGETSYEQYF.

The chain is built from TRBV11-2 and TRBJ2-4; 12 bases align to TRBD2. Trimming at V came to 1 base and at J to 1 base, leaving 5 bases not matched to a gene. Germline-derived CDR1 and CDR2 are SGHAT and FQNNGV. CDR3 length: 18 amino acids. CDR3 in amino acids: CASSLGLAGVKAKNIQYF. In nucleotides, the CDR3 is TGTGCCAGCAGCTTAGGACTAGCGGGGGTTAAGGCCAAAAACATTCAGTACTTC.

This clonotype has only a few counts. The V call is TRBV15, the J call TRBJ1-5; no firm D call. Germline lookup yields CDR1 LNHNV and CDR2 YYDKDF (reference sequence). The CDR3 runs 14 residues. V was trimmed by 8 bases and J by 2 bases, leaving 13 bases between them. The chain's CDR3 is CATGKAYGNQPQHF. The CDR3 DNA follows: TGTGCCACCGGGAAGGCATATGGCAATCAGCCCCAGCATTTT.

This sequence joins TRBV6-2 or TRBV6-3 and TRBJ2-2; D could derive from TRBD1 or TRBD2 (6 bases each). From germline, CDR1 is MNHEY and CDR2 SVGEGT. This CDR3 has 17 residues. V was shortened by 11 bases and J by 0 bases, with 22 bases between the two germline ends. CDR3 amino acids: CAHGGGTTATNTGELFF. As DNA, the CDR3 is TGTGCCCACGGAGGGGGGACGACAGCTACGAACACCGGGGAGCTGTTTTTT.

The table lists this clonotype with a few counts. The rearrangement joins TRBV7-9 to TRBJ1-6, with a tentative D call TRBD1 (6 bases). Germline V gives CDR1 SEHNR, CDR2 FQNEAQ (reference sequence). The CDR3 has 15 residues. Between the trimmed V and J ends, which lost 5 bases and 7 bases, there was a span of 15 bases. CDR3 sequence: CASSRPDSLNSPLHF. The CDR3 DNA sequence: TGTGCCAGCAGCCGCCCGGACAGCCTCAATTCACCCCTCCACTTT.